Below are 26 T cell receptor beta chains sequenced from a single sample in a study of cytomegalovirus exposure and HLA in healthy donors. The PCR employed 60 Vbeta primers together with 13 Jbeta primers. Assay used: immunoSEQ multiplex PCR; TCRdb lists only in-frame clones, some missing. The sample carries some 200,000 clones, 75% to 80% recorded once. The source material was PBMCs. The receptor set was obtained from a man aged 18 to 30 in good health and CMV-seronegative.

The chain joins TRBV7-9 to TRBJ1-1; possible D gene TRBD1, 5 bases. From germline, CDR1 is SEHNR and CDR2 FQNEAQ (reference sequence). This CDR3 spans 14 amino acids. Trimming took 10 bases from V and 1 from J, leaving 16 bases between them. CDR3 nucleotide sequence: TGTGCCACCAACGGAGCCGACAGGAACACTGAAGCTTTCTTT. Translating gives CATNGADRNTEAFF.

This sequence joins TRBV19 and TRBJ2-7; the match to TRBD1 covers 9 bases. Trimming at V came to 1 base and at J to 10 bases, leaving 5 bases not matched to a gene. CDR1 and CDR2 (germline): LNHDA, SQIVND (reference sequence). CDR3 length equals 13 residues. CDR3 residues: CASSIGGQGFQYF. The CDR3 DNA sequence: TGTGCCAGTAGTATAGGGGGACAGGGATTCCAGTACTTC.

This rearrangement joins TRBV6-5 to TRBJ1-1; D call uncertain. This CDR3 region has 11 residues. CDR1 is MNHEY and CDR2 is SVGAGI in the germline V gene. V lost 6 bases and J lost 1, with 3 bases in between. The CDR3: CASRRNTEAFF. The CDR3 DNA follows: TGTGCCAGCAGGAGGAACACTGAAGCTTTCTTT.

This chain joins TRBV4-2 and TRBJ1-1, with 7 bases matching TRBD1. Germline trimming cut 2 bases from V and 10 bases from J; bases unmatched to any gene: 4. The CDR3 totals 12 residues. Germline CDR1 LGHNA, CDR2 YNFKEQ. CDR3 DNA sequence: TGTGCCAGCAGCCAACAGGGGGTAGGAGCTTTCTTT. Encoded protein: CASSQQGVGAFF.

The chain combines TRBV7-9 with TRBJ2-7; unclear D gene. V was pared by 5 bases and J by 0 bases, with 11 bases between. Germline CDR1 reads SEHNR; CDR2 reads FQNEAQ (reference sequence). This CDR3 contains 14 residues. The CDR3 reads CASSPPGASYEQYF. The CDR3 nucleotides are TGTGCCAGCAGCCCGCCTGGAGCCTCCTACGAGCAGTACTTC.

The chain links TRBV4-2 to TRBJ1-3, with 7 bases aligning to TRBD1. V lost 3 bases, J lost 0 bases, and 11 bases stayed unmatched. CDR1 is LGHNA and CDR2 is YNFKEQ in the germline V gene. This CDR3 has 18 residues. The CDR3 region is CASSHQDGAGGSGNTIYF. The CDR3 nucleotides are TGTGCCAGCAGCCATCAAGACGGGGCAGGGGGCTCTGGAAACACCATATATTTT.

This chain links TRBV18 with TRBJ2-2, with D hard to call. The CDR3 spans 16 residues. Germline CDR1 is KGHSH and CDR2 is LQKENI. V was shortened by 2 bases and J by 1 base, with 11 bases between the two germline ends. The CDR3 loop is CASSPSTVMNTGELFF. Written as DNA, the CDR3 is TGTGCCAGCTCACCATCAACAGTTATGAACACCGGGGAGCTGTTTTTT.

V and J are TRBV7-2 and TRBJ2-7; 11 bases are shared with TRBD1. The J segment lost 6 bases and the V segment lost 4 bases, leaving 8 bases of the junction unmatched. This CDR3 is built from 15 residues. Germline loops: CDR1 SGHTA, CDR2 FQGNSA. The CDR3 DNA reads as TGTGCCAGCAGCTCCAAGGACAGGGGGCTGGGCGAGCAGTACTTC. Residues: CASSSKDRGLGEQYF.

The rearrangement uses TRBV10-2 and TRBJ2-7; tentatively, D is TRBD1 (5 bases). V was clipped by 7 bases and J by 2 bases, with 15 bases between them. This CDR3 has 14 residues. Looked up from germline, CDR1 is WSHSY and CDR2 is SAAADI. The CDR3 region is CASKQQVKTYEQYF. CDR3 DNA: TGCGCCAGCAAGCAACAGGTAAAGACCTACGAGCAGTACTTC.

Regarding this clone: At one end the junction does not follow the germline gene, possibly because of a read error. The chain couples TRBV7-9 to TRBJ2-7; TRBD1 matches 7 bases. Per germline, CDR1 SEHNR and CDR2 FQNEAQ (reference sequence). The CDR3 spans 16 residues. The CDR3 DNA sequence: TGTTCCAGCAGCTCGACGACCGGGACAGTTTTTTACGAGCAGTACTTC. Its translation: CSSSSTTGTVFYEQYF.

The genes are TRBV18 and TRBJ2-1; D is perhaps TRBD2 (6 bases). Germline assignment: CDR1 KGHSH and CDR2 LQKENI. CDR3 length: 14 residues. Deletions cut 6 bases from V and 3 bases from J, with 12 bases between. The CDR3 DNA is TGTGCCAGCTCGCCTCAGACTAGCTACAATGAGCAGTTCTTC. Translating gives CASSPQTSYNEQFF.

The chain couples TRBV5-4 to TRBJ2-5; 11 positions agree with TRBD2. V lost 0 bases and J lost 4; bases outside the gene matches: 8. Germline CDR1 is SGHNT and CDR2 is YYREEE (reference sequence). This CDR3 has 17 residues. CDR3 nucleotide sequence: TGTGCCAGCAGCTTGGCGTTAGCGGGGGGGCCGGGAGAGACCCAGTACTTC. It translates to CASSLALAGGPGETQYF. The full variable domain, completed using reference TRBV5-4 and TRBJ2-5, is ETGVTQSPTHLIKTRGQQVTLRCSSQSGHNTVSWYQQALGQGPQFIFQYYREEENGRGNFPPRFSGLQFPNYSSELNVNALELDDSALYLCASSLALAGGPGETQYFGPGTRLLVL.

Comments on this clone: An end of the junction does not agree with germline; a read error may underlie this. The J gene is TRBJ2-5, the V gene TRBV7-7, with unresolved D. Germline V gives CDR1 SSHAT, CDR2 FNYEAQ (reference sequence). This CDR3 contains 13 residues. The CDR3 bases are TGTGCTAGCAGCCGATCGATCTCGGGGACCCAGTACTTC. This gives the protein CASSRSISGTQYF.

This chain joins TRBV5-1 and TRBJ2-1; TRBD1 is a possible D gene (5 bases). Germline V gene data show CDR1 as SGHRS and CDR2 as YFSETQ. Trimming cost V 5 bases and J 10 bases, with 16 bases left between them. This CDR3 comprises 13 residues. The CDR3 region has the DNA TGCGCCAGCAGGGACGCGTCCAAGGGGGAGCAGTTCTTC. Its translation is CASRDASKGEQFF. The whole variable domain, remainder taken from reference TRBV5-1 and TRBJ2-1, is KAGVTQTPRYLIKTRGQQVTLSCSPISGHRSVSWYQQTPGQGLQFLFEYFSETQRNKGNFPGRFSGRQFSNSRSEMNVSTLELGDSALYLCASRDASKGEQFFGPGTRLTVL.

This sequence joins TRBV19 and TRBJ2-7; 8 nucleotides line up with TRBD1. With 3 bases clipped from V and 1 base from J, the junction kept 5 bases outside the gene matches. CDR1 and CDR2 from the germline V gene are LNHDA and SQIVND (reference sequence). The CDR3 totals 15 residues. CDR3 sequence (DNA): TGTGCCAGTAGTATCGACAGGGGATTTTCCTACGAGCAGTACTTC. The encoded protein is CASSIDRGFSYEQYF.

The chain combines TRBV27 with TRBJ1-2, with D maybe TRBD1 (6 bases). The V and J ends lost 4 bases and 4 bases respectively, with 16 bases between them. The germline V gene has CDR1 MNHEY and CDR2 SMNVEV (reference sequence). The CDR3 consists of 15 residues. The chain's CDR3 is CASSWSNREIYGYTF. CDR3 coding DNA: TGTGCCAGCAGTTGGTCCAACAGGGAGATCTATGGCTACACCTTC.

The chain combines TRBV19 with TRBJ1-1; no definite D call. Germline CDR1 reads LNHDA; CDR2 reads SQIVND (reference sequence). CDR3 length: 13 amino acids. V lost 3 bases, J lost 1 base, and 6 bases lay in between. CDR3: CASSISPNTEAFF. For the CDR3, the DNA is TGTGCCAGTAGTATCTCCCCGAACACTGAAGCTTTCTTT.

The chain has TRBV7-6 and TRBJ2-3; 9 bases are shared with TRBD2. Trimming at V came to 5 bases and at J to 1 base, leaving 7 bases not matched to a gene. The CDR3 length is 16 residues. From germline, CDR1 is SGHVS and CDR2 FNYEAQ. The CDR3 sequence is CASSPEREAGTDTQYF. The CDR3, as DNA: TGTGCCAGCAGCCCCGAGCGGGAGGCGGGCACAGATACGCAGTATTTT.

The J gene is TRBJ2-7, the V gene TRBV29-1; D might be TRBD1 (6 bases). Trimming shortened V by 4 bases and J by 4 bases, and 11 bases separated the two germline ends. Germline loops: CDR1 SQVTM, CDR2 ANQGSEA. The CDR3 has 12 residues. In DNA form, the CDR3 reads TGCAGCGTTGGGGAACAGGGTTACGAGCAGTACTTC. Protein product: CSVGEQGYEQYF.

This clone was seen once. The rearrangement links TRBV21-1 to TRBJ2-3; the table's D call, TRBD1, has no DNA check behind it. TRBV21-1 is noted as a pseudogene. This CDR3 contains 15 residues. The CDR3 spells CASSKGIQGTDTQYF. The CDR3 coding sequence is TGTGCCAGCAGCAAAGGTATTCAGGGTACAGATACGCAGTATTTT.

V usage is TRBV2 and J usage is TRBJ2-1, with D perhaps matching TRBD2 (6 bases). V was clipped by 1 base and J by 1 base, with 14 bases between them. The V gene's germline CDR1 is SNHLY and CDR2 FYNNEI. The CDR3 length is 17 residues. In nucleotides, the CDR3 is TGTGCCAGCAGTGAAGATGTCCGGGAGCCGTCCTACAATGAGCAGTTCTTC. Translation gives CASSEDVREPSYNEQFF.

The J gene is TRBJ1-5, the V gene TRBV6-5; unclear D gene. The CDR3 contains 12 residues. From germline, CDR1 is MNHEY and CDR2 SVGAGI. Trimming pared 4 bases from V and 7 bases from J, leaving 8 bases between. In DNA, the CDR3 is TGTGCCAGCAGTTCGGGGAGGCAGCCCCAGCATTTT. Protein sequence: CASSSGRQPQHF.

This chain uses TRBV4-3 with TRBJ2-1; a weak D match, TRBD2 (5 bases). V dropped 1 base and J dropped 0 bases, with 10 bases sitting between them. The CDR3 spans 16 residues. Germline CDR1 and CDR2: LGHNA and YSLEER. CDR3 protein: CASSQGAVFSYNEQFF. The CDR3 bases are TGCGCCAGCAGCCAAGGAGCGGTTTTCTCCTACAATGAGCAGTTCTTC.

This chain uses TRBV2 with TRBJ1-6, with a weak D call TRBD1 (5 bases). This CDR3 contains 16 residues. Germline CDR1 and CDR2: SNHLY and FYNNEI. V lost 7 bases and J lost 0, with 13 bases in between. The CDR3 DNA reads as TGTGCCAGCATCCGGGACTTCGACTCCTATAATTCACCCCTCCACTTT. It specifies CASIRDFDSYNSPLHF.

The chain recombines TRBV6-5 with TRBJ2-7, with a weak D call TRBD1 (9 bases). The length of the CDR3 is 15 residues. Germline CDR1 MNHEY, CDR2 SVGAGI. Trimming removed 7 bases at V and 5 bases at J, with 21 bases between. The CDR3 bases are TGTGCCAGCACCCCTACCGGGGGGGACAGGGACGAGCAGTACTTC. Its protein is CASTPTGGDRDEQYF.

The CDR3 protein is CASSLVRQGGPDTQYF. DNA of the CDR3: TGTGCCAGCAGCTTGGTTCGCCAGGGGGGCCCAGATACGCAGTATTTT. The chain is built from TRBV5-5 and TRBJ2-3; a possible D gene is TRBD1 (7 bases). In germline, CDR1 is SGHKS, CDR2 YYEKEE (reference sequence). Trimming pared 0 bases from V and 4 bases from J, leaving 15 bases between. This CDR3 has 16 amino acids.